This T cell receptor beta chain was obtained from a study of CD8 T cells in Susac syndrome. Sequencing of TCR beta was carried out in blood CD8+ and CD4+ T cells. V shed 5 bases and J shed 2 bases, with 14 bases lying between them. The germline V gene encodes CDR1 GTSNPN and CDR2 SVGIG (reference sequence). The CDR3 contains 14 residues. When the RNA was reverse transcribed, random hexamers were used with an input of roughly 0.45 to 1 ug. TCR beta CDR3 was amplified by immunoSEQ covering 54 Vbeta and 13 Jbeta. TCRdb itself ran the immunoSEQ multiplex PCR reads through MiXCR, one entry per CDR3 protein. This table holds roughly 130,000 distinct CDR3 sequences, approximately 94% found once.

The gene calls are TRBV30 and TRBJ2-3, with D perhaps TRBD2 (5 bases). Sequenced: CD4+ T cells from PBMCs. This TCR derives from a human donor with multiple sclerosis. CDR3 loop: CAWGLRGPTDTQYF. The CDR3 coding sequence is TGTGCCTGGGGATTACGGGGTCCCACAGATACGCAGTATTTT.